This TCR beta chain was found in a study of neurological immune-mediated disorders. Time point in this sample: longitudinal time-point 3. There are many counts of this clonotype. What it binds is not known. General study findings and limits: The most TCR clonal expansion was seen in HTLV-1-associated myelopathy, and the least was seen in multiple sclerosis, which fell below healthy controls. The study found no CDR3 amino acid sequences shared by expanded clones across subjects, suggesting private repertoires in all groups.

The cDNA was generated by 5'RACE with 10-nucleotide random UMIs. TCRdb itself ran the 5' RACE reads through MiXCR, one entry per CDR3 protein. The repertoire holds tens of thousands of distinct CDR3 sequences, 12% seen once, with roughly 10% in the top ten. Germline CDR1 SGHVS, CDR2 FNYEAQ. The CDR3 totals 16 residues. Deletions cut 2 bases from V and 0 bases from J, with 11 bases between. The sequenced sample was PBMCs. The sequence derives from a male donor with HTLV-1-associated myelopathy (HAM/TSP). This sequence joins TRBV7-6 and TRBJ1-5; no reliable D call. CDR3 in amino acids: CASSLTAGYSNQPQHF. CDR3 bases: TGTGCCAGCAGCTTAACGGCAGGTTATAGCAATCAGCCCCAGCATTTT.